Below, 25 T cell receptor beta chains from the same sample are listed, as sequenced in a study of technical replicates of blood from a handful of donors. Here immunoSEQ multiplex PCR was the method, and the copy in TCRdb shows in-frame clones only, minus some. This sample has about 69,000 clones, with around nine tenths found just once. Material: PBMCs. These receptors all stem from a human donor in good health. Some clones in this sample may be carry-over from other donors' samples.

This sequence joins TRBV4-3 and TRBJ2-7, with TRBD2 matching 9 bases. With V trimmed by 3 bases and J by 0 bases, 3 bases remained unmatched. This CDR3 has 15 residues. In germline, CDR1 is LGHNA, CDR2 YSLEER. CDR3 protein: CASSHETSGSYEQYF. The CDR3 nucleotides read TGCGCCAGCAGCCACGAGACTAGCGGCTCCTACGAGCAGTACTTC.

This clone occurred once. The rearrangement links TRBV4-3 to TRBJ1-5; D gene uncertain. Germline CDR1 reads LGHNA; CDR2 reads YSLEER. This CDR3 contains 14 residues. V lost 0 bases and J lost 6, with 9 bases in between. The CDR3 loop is CASSQDVEFQPQHF. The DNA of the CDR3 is TGCGCCAGCAGCCAAGATGTGGAGTTTCAGCCCCAGCATTTT.

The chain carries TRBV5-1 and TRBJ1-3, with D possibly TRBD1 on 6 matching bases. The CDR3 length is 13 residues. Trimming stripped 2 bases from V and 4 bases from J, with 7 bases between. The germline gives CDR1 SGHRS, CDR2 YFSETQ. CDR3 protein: CASSFGQGNTIYF. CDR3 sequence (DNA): TGCGCCAGCAGCTTTGGACAGGGAAACACCATATATTTT.

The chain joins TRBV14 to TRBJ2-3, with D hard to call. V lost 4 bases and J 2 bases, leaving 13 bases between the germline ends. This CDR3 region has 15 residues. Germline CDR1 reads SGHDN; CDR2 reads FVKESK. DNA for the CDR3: TGTGCCAGCAGCCTTCAAAGGAGTTCCACAGATACGCAGTATTTT. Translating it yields CASSLQRSSTDTQYF.

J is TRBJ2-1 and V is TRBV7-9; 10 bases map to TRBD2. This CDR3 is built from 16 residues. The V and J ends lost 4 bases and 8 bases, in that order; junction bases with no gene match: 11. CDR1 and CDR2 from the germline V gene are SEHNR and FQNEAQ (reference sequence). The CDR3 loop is CASSSERGGRPDEQFF. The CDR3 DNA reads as TGTGCCAGCAGCTCCGAGCGGGGGGGACGACCTGATGAGCAGTTCTTC.

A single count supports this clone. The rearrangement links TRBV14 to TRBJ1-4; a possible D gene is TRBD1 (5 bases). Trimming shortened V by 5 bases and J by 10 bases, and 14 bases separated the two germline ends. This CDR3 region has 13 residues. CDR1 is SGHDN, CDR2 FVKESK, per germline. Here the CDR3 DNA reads TGTGCCAGCAGCATCCAGGGAGGCGTAAAACTGTTTTTT. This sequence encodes CASSIQGGVKLFF. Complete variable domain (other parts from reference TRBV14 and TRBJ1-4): EAGVTQFPSHSVIEKGQTVTLRCDPISGHDNLYWYRRVMGKEIKFLLHFVKESKQDESGMPNNRFLAERTGGTYSTLKVQPAELEDSGVYFCASSIQGGVKLFFGSGTQLSVL.

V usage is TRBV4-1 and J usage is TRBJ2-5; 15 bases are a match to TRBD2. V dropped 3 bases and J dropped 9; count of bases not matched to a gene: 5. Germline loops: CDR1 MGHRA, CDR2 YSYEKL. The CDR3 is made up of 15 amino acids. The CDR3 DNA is TGCGCCAGCAGCCATGGACTAGCGGGAGGGGAGGCCCAGTACTTC. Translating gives CASSHGLAGGEAQYF.

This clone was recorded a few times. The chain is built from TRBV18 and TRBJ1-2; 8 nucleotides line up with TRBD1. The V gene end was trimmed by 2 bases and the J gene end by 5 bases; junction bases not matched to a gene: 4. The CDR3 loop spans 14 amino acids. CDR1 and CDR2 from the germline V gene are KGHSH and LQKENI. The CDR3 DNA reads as TGTGCCAGCTCACCAGGGACAGGCTCTTATGGCTACACCTTC. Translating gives CASSPGTGSYGYTF.

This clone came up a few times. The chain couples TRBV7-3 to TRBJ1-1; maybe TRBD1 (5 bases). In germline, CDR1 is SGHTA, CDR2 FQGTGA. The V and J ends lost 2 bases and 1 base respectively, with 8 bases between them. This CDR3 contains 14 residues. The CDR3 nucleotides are TGTGCCAGCAGCTTAGGGGCCGGGAACACTGAAGCTTTCTTT. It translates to CASSLGAGNTEAFF. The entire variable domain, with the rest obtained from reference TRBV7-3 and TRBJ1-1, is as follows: GAGVSQTPSNKVTEKGKYVELRCDPISGHTALYWYRQSLGQGPEFLIYFQGTGAADDSGLPNDRFFAVRPEGSVSTLKIQRTERGDSAVYLCASSLGAGNTEAFFGQGTRLTVV.

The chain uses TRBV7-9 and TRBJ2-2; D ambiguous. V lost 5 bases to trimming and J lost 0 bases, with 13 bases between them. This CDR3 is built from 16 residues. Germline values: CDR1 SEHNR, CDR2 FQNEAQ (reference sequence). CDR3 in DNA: TGTGCCAGCAGCCAACTACGGAATTCGAACACCGGGGAGCTGTTTTTT. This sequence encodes CASSQLRNSNTGELFF.

CDR3 residues: CASSRTSGITYNEQFF. CDR3 sequence (DNA): TGCGCCAGCAGCAGAACTAGCGGGATCACCTACAATGAGCAGTTCTTC. The genes are TRBV5-1 and TRBJ2-1, with 10 bases identical to TRBD2. With V trimmed by 4 bases and J by 2 bases, 6 bases remained unmatched. This CDR3 has 16 amino acids. Germline V lookup: CDR1 SGHRS, CDR2 YFSETQ.

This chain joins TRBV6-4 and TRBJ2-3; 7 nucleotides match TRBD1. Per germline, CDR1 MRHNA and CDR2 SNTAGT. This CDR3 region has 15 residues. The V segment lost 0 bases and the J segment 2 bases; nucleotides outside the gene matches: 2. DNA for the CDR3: TGTGCCAGCAGTGACTCGGGGACAGACACAGATACGCAGTATTTT. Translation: CASSDSGTDTDTQYF.

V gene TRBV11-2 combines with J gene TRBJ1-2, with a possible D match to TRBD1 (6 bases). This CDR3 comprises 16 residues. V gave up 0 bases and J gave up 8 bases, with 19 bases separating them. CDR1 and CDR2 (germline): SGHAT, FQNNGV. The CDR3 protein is CASSLDSGTPRRGYTF. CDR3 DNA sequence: TGTGCCAGCAGCTTAGACTCCGGGACACCGCGAAGGGGCTACACCTTC.

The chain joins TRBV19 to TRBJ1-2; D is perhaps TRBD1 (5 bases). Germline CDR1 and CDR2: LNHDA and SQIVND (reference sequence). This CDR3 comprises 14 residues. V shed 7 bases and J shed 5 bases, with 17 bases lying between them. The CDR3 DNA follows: TGTGCCAGTACCTATAGCCGGGGGAGGTATGGCTACACCTTC. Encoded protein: CASTYSRGRYGYTF.

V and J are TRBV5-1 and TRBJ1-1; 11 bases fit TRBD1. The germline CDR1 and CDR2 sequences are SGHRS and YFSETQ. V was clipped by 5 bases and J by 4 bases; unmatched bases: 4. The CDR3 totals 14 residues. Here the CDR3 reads CASRFGQGATEAFF. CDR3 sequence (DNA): TGCGCCAGCAGGTTCGGACAGGGGGCCACTGAAGCTTTCTTT.

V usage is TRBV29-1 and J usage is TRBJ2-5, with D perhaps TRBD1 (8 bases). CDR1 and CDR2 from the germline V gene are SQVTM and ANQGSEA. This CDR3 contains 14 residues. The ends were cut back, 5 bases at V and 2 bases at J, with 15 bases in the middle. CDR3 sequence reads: CSVNRGGRQETQYF. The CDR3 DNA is TGCAGCGTTAACAGGGGGGGGAGGCAAGAGACCCAGTACTTC. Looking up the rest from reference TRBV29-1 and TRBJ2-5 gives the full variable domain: SAVISQKPSRDICQRGTSLTIQCQVDSQVTMMFWYRQQPGQSLTLIATANQGSEATYESGFVIDKFPISRPNLTFSTLTVSNMSPEDSSIYLCSVNRGGRQETQYFGPGTRLLVL.

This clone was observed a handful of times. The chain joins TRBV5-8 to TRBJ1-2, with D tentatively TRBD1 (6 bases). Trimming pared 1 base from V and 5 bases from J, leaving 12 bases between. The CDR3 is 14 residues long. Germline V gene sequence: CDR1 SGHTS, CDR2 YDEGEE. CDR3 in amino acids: CASSLRTDSYGYTF. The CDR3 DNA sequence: TGTGCCAGCAGCTTGAGGACAGACTCGTATGGCTACACCTTC.

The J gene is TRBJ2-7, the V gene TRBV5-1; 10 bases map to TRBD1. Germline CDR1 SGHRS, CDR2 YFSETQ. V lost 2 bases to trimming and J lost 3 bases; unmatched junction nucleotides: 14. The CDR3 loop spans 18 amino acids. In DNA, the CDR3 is TGCGCCAGCAGCTTAGTTTTTGCTGACAGGGGGCGTGACTACGAGCAGTACTTC. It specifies CASSLVFADRGRDYEQYF.

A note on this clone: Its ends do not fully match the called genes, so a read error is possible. The CDR3 loop reads CASRGRVTNTQYF. In nucleotides, the CDR3 is TGTGCCAGCCGGGGTAGGGTCACAAATACGCAGTATTTT. This rearrangement joins TRBV6-5 to TRBJ2-3, with a weak D call TRBD2 (5 bases). The CDR3 length is 13 residues. Per germline, CDR1 MNHEY and CDR2 SVGAGI.

This CDR3 reads CASRGQGIKGNTIYF. The DNA for the CDR3 is TGTGCCAGCAGAGGACAGGGGATAAAAGGAAACACCATATATTTT. The chain recombines TRBV25-1 with TRBJ1-3; TRBD1 matches 9 bases. The CDR3 has 15 residues. Germline-derived CDR1 and CDR2 are MGHDK and SYGVNS. V dropped 6 bases and J dropped 4; count of bases not matched to a gene: 7. Full variable domain (remainder filled in from reference TRBV25-1 and TRBJ1-3): EADIYQTPRYLVIGTGKKITLECSQTMGHDKMYWYQQDPGMELHLIHYSYGVNSTEKGDLSSESTVSRIRTEHFPLTLESARPSHTSQYLCASRGQGIKGNTIYFGEGSWLTVV.

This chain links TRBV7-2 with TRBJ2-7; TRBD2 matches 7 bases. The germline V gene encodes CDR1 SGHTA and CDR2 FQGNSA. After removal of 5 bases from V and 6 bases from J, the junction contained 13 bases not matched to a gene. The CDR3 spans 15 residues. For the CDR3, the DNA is TGTGCCAGCAGCCCCCACAGCGGGGTCACGTTCGAGCAGTACTTC. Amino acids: CASSPHSGVTFEQYF.

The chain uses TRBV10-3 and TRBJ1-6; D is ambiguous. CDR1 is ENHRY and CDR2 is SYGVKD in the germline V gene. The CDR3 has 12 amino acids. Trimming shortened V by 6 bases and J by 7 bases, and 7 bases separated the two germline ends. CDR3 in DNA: TGTGCCATCAGGGACTGGAATTCACCCCTCCACTTT. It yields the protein CAIRDWNSPLHF.

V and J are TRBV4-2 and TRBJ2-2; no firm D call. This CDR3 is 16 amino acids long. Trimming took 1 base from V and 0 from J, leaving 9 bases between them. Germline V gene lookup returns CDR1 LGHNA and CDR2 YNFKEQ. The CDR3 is CASSQVGSANTGELFF. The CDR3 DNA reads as TGTGCCAGCAGCCAAGTGGGCAGTGCGAACACCGGGGAGCTGTTTTTT.

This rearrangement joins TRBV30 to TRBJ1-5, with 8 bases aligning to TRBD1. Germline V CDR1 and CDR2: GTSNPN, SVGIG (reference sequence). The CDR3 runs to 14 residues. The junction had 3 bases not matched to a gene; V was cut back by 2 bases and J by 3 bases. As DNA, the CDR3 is TGTGCCTGGAGTCGGACAGGGAACAATCAGCCCCAGCATTTT. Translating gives CAWSRTGNNQPQHF.

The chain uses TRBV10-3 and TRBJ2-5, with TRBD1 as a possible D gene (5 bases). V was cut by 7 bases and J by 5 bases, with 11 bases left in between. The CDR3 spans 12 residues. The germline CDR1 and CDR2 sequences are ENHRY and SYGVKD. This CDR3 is CAINLGRETQYF. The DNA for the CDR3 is TGTGCCATCAATCTGGGGCGGGAGACCCAGTACTTC.